The entry below describes one TCR beta chain. This sample stems from a study of blood T cell repertoires in COVID-19. The germline CDR1 and CDR2 sequences are SGHTA and FQGNSA. After removal of 5 bases from V and 4 bases from J, the junction contained 3 bases not matched to a gene. The CDR3 is 14 amino acids. The protocol was immunoSEQ multiplex PCR, while the TCRdb copy is restricted to in-frame clones and leaves out a portion. The table shows around 390,000 clones, with approximately 90% occurring only once. Sequenced material: PBMCs or T cells enriched from blood (not recorded which). The J gene is TRBJ2-3, the V gene TRBV7-2, with 10 nucleotides matching TRBD1. The clonotype comes from a woman aged 45-65 years who had recovered from COVID-19. This CDR3 reads CASSLGQGADTQYF. DNA of the CDR3: TGTGCCAGCAGCCTAGGACAGGGGGCAGATACGCAGTATTTT.